This T cell receptor (beta chain) was recorded in a study of cytomegalovirus exposure and HLA in healthy donors. Study information: Previous work identified roughly 120 million unique TCR beta sequences from around 170 million T cells. Overall study findings and caveats: The study put 150 to 200 TCR beta chains on its list as cytomegalovirus-associated.

60 Vbeta and 13 Jbeta primers were used in PCR. Methods used by the authors: A follow-up analysis tallied 60 million to 85 million unique TCR beta chains, roughly 11 million shared. Sequenced by immunoSEQ multiplex PCR; TCRdb stores in-frame clones only, minus some. V and J calls and clone size come straight from that table; D and trimming were deduced from the DNA. This repertoire shows about 200,000 clones, almost 80% found once; its top ten account for 3% to 4.5%. As concerns this clone: No antigen is known for it. The same CDR3 is also encoded by other DNA sequences in this sample.

The source is a male donor in good health and CMV-seronegative. Sequenced material: PBMCs.

The chain's CDR3 is CASAGSLTDTQYF. The CDR3 coding sequence is TGTGCCAGCGCGGGTAGCCTGACAGATACGCAGTATTTT. The chain uses TRBV19 and TRBJ2-3; D is possibly TRBD2 (5 bases). This CDR3 contains 13 residues. Trimming took off 9 bases at V and 3 bases at J, with 13 bases between the two ends. Germline CDR1 is LNHDA and CDR2 is SQIVND (reference sequence).